This record looks at one T cell receptor (beta chain) sequence and its context. As yet, its antigen is unknown. The record originates from a study of neoadjuvant nivolumab and ipilimumab in lung cancer. General study points: Only two of four nivolumab-treated tumors gained richness and clonality by surgery. Resected tumors had greater TCR richness and clonality than uninvolved lung.

CDR1 and CDR2 from the germline V gene are LGHNA and YSLEER. V dropped 1 base and J dropped 9 bases, with 12 bases sitting between them. The CDR3 has 14 amino acids. Assay: immunoSEQ multiplex PCR; the TCRdb copy retains only in-frame clones and omits some. The repertoire holds about 38,000 clones, with 75% to 90% as singletons. The material sequenced was peripheral blood, taken before neoadjuvant nivolumab, alone or with ipilimumab. The receptor was derived from an adult with non-small cell lung cancer. The chain combines TRBV4-3 with TRBJ2-2, with D uncertain. This CDR3 reads CASSQVFGPRELFF. Here the CDR3 DNA reads TGCGCCAGCAGCCAAGTTTTTGGCCCCAGGGAGCTGTTTTTT.